Included here is one TCR beta chain sequence, with context. Participants came from under 30 US areas, aged roughly 18 to 95 years. This record belongs to a study of blood T cell repertoires in COVID-19. Whole-study context: PBMCs, B-cell-depleted T cells, or T cells provided the cDNA or gDNA that made up the material.

Profiled with immunoSEQ multiplex PCR; TCRdb holds only in-frame clones, not every one. The repertoire holds some 140,000 clones, with about 80% as singletons. Trimming cost V 3 bases and J 11 bases; bases outside gene matches: 3. The CDR3 spans 13 residues. Per the germline V gene, CDR1 is GTSNPN and CDR2 is SVGIG (reference sequence). The chain carries TRBV30 and TRBJ2-1; 14 bases match TRBD2. This TCR came from a man aged 35 to 55 with acute COVID-19. The specimen was PBMCs or T cells enriched from blood (not recorded which). The CDR3 bases are TGTGCCTGGAGGACTAGCGGGGGGGGTAAGCAGTTCTTC. Amino acid sequence: CAWRTSGGGKQFF.